This entry features one T cell receptor beta chain sequence. As yet, its antigen is unknown. The source of the sample is a study of T cells in Graves' hyperthyroidism and ophthalmopathy. Study findings and constraints: Model predictions of ophthalmopathy came a median approximately 6.5 months before onset.

The CDR3 runs 16 residues. The junction had 10 bases not matched to a gene; V was cut back by 7 bases and J by 2 bases. Germline assignment: CDR1 MNHNS and CDR2 SASEGT. Under 3 months was the duration of disease in ophthalmopathy patients, who also had a Clinical Activity Score of at least 3 and a NOSPECS grade of at least 4. Exclusion of patients followed from uncontrolled infection, other autoimmune disease, pregnancy or lactation. RNA transcripts provided the source from which TCR beta CDR3 regions were amplified. HTBI primers were employed in a first-round RT-PCR of the TCR CDR3. Each CDR3 protein gets one entry after TCRdb re-called the multiplex PCR reads with MiXCR. The sample includes hundreds of thousands of distinct CDR3 sequences, under 15% seen only once; the top ten take approximately 13%.

The sample comprised blood. This TCR was recovered from a man aged 18 to 30 with Graves' ophthalmopathy. The rearrangement links TRBV6-1 to TRBJ1-3; TRBD1 matches 8 bases. CDR3 residues: CASTDRDRITGNTIYF. CDR3 DNA: TGTGCCAGCACCGATCGGGACAGGATAACTGGAAACACCATATATTTT.